The present entry profiles one T cell receptor beta chain with its context. As yet, its antigen is unknown. The sample comes from a study of T cell responses to AZD1222 COVID-19 vaccine. Study-level results: Baseline antibody screening turned up just a handful of seropositive AZD1222 recipients.

Only in-frame clones appear in the TCRdb table, and some are missing; sequencing was by immunoSEQ multiplex PCR. The profile shows 130,000 or so clones, 85% to 95% of them singletons. This CDR3 contains 15 residues. Germline-derived CDR1 and CDR2 are SGHTA and FQGNSA. V lost 5 bases, J lost 5 bases, and 2 bases stayed unmatched. The chain has TRBV7-2 and TRBJ2-2; 13 bases match TRBD2. This sample comprised peripheral blood, obtained on day 0 of AZD1222 vaccination. This clonotype was sampled from an adult in good health. The CDR3, as DNA: TGTGCCAGCAGCCCGGGACTAGCGGGGACCGGGGAGCTGTTTTTT. Protein sequence: CASSPGLAGTGELFF.